This T cell receptor beta chain was documented in a study of cytomegalovirus exposure and HLA in healthy donors. The study's findings and limits: The productive fraction for most TCR beta V segments was about 87% or about 30% in an earlier analysis.

The PCR contained 60 Vbeta and 13 Jbeta primers. Using immunoSEQ multiplex PCR, the repertoire was profiled, and TCRdb retains in-frame clones only, with some absent. The table records some 82,000 clones, about 81% of them present only once. V was pared by 0 bases and J by 9 bases, with 16 bases between. From germline, CDR1 is SGHTA and CDR2 FQGNSA. CDR3 length: 15 amino acids. This clone was observed a single time. Its target is unknown. The sequence came from a woman in her fifties or sixties in good health and CMV-seronegative. Sequenced material: PBMCs. This rearrangement joins TRBV7-2 to TRBJ2-3; D might be TRBD2 (5 bases). CDR3 in amino acids: CASSLASDSRNTQYF. Here the CDR3 DNA reads TGTGCCAGCAGCTTAGCCTCGGACTCTAGAAACACGCAGTATTTT.